The source of this T cell receptor beta chain is a study of T-cell memory formation after mild COVID-19. Study outcomes and limitations: CM and EM subsets held most contracting CD4+ clones; EMRA held CD8+ ones. Unconfirmed was the SARS-CoV-2 specificity of second-wave clones that peaked on day 37.

TCRdb reanalysed the 5' RACE reads using MiXCR and keeps one entry per CDR3 protein. The sample consists of fewer than 650,000 distinct CDR3 sequences, 20% to 25% of them appearing once. This CDR3 has 17 residues. The table lists this clonotype with a few counts. Its antigen remains unidentified. The TCR originated in an adult woman who had mild COVID-19 (a few samples of this study predate the infection). Cell type and time point are not known. Material: PBMCs or a T cell subset sorted from them (not recorded which). This sequence joins TRBV21-1 and TRBJ2-1; the DNA was not used to check the table's D call, TRBD2. TRBV21-1 is a pseudogene. DNA of the CDR3: TGTGCCAGCAGCAAAGTCGCGGGAGGCCCCTCCTACAATGAGCAGTTCTTC. It yields the protein CASSKVAGGPSYNEQFF.